These T cell receptor beta chains were read from a single sample in a study of blood T cell repertoires in COVID-19. Profiling relied on immunoSEQ multiplex PCR, and the TCRdb table lists in-frame clones only, not all of them. The sample shows approximately 70,000 clones, around three quarters of them seen only once. The specimen was peripheral blood. These TCRs come from a woman in her 70s with acute or convalescent COVID-19. Both conserved end residues are part of each CDR3. D genes are given only for firm matches. The size field is filled for only some rows; it gives once, few, many or a size class.

CDR3nt: TGTGCCAGCAGCTTAAGTCAGCGCACTGAAGCTTTCTTT; CDR3aa: CASSLSQRTEAFF; abundance: -; j_gene: TRBJ1-1; d_gene: -; v_gene: TRBV7-6
CDR3nt: TGTGCCACCAGCAGAGATCTAGGCTCTGGAAACACCATATATTTT; CDR3aa: CATSRDLGSGNTIYF; abundance: -; j_gene: TRBJ1-3; d_gene: -; v_gene: TRBV15
CDR3nt: TGTGCCAGCGGGGTCGGGAGAGGTGAGCAGTACTTC; CDR3aa: CASGVGRGEQYF; abundance: -; j_gene: TRBJ2-7; d_gene: -; v_gene: TRBV4-2
CDR3nt: TGTGCCAGCATTGTACAGGGGTTGGGCTACAATGAGCAGTTCTTC; CDR3aa: CASIVQGLGYNEQFF; abundance: -; j_gene: TRBJ2-1; d_gene: TRBD1; v_gene: TRBV5-6
CDR3nt: TGTGCCACCAGCAGAGATGGTAGCGGGGGGCAAACGCAGTATTTT; CDR3aa: CATSRDGSGGQTQYF; abundance: -; j_gene: TRBJ2-3; d_gene: TRBD2; v_gene: TRBV15
CDR3nt: TGTGCCAGCAGCGTCGAGGGGCTAGCGGGAGAATCAGATACGCAGTATTTT; CDR3aa: CASSVEGLAGESDTQYF; abundance: few; j_gene: TRBJ2-3; d_gene: TRBD2; v_gene: TRBV6-2/TRBV6-3
CDR3nt: TGTGCCAGCAGCCACGGACAGGGGAACTATGGCTACACCTTC; CDR3aa: CASSHGQGNYGYTF; abundance: -; j_gene: TRBJ1-2; d_gene: TRBD1; v_gene: TRBV3-1/TRBV3-2
CDR3nt: TGTGCCAGCAGTGAAGCGATGGGACAGCCCAATCTTAACTATGGCTACACCTTC; CDR3aa: CASSEAMGQPNLNYGYTF; abundance: -; j_gene: TRBJ1-2; d_gene: TRBD1; v_gene: TRBV6-1
CDR3nt: TGCAGCGTTGAAGTGTTGACTAGCGGGAGCAACATTCAGTACTTC; CDR3aa: CSVEVLTSGSNIQYF; abundance: -; j_gene: TRBJ2-4; d_gene: TRBD2; v_gene: TRBV29-1
CDR3nt: TGTGCCAGCAGCTTGCGGGACAGGGTCTACGAGCAGTACTTC; CDR3aa: CASSLRDRVYEQYF; abundance: -; j_gene: TRBJ2-7; d_gene: TRBD1; v_gene: TRBV7-9
CDR3nt: TGTGCCAGCAGTGAAAATGCAGGGGGGTGGTATGGCTACACCTTC; CDR3aa: CASSENAGGWYGYTF; abundance: -; j_gene: TRBJ1-2; d_gene: TRBD1; v_gene: TRBV6-1
CDR3nt: TGTGCCAGCTCCCATAAAAACAGGGGCCACTCTGGAAACACCATATATTTT; CDR3aa: CASSHKNRGHSGNTIYF; abundance: -; j_gene: TRBJ1-3; d_gene: TRBD1; v_gene: TRBV18
CDR3nt: TGTGCCAGCAGCCAAGCCTCCGGGACAGGGTCCGGGACCCAGTACTTC; CDR3aa: CASSQASGTGSGTQYF; abundance: -; j_gene: TRBJ2-5; d_gene: TRBD1; v_gene: TRBV4-2
CDR3nt: TGTGCCACCAGTTTCACTGGACAGTTCACAGATACGCAGTATTTT; CDR3aa: CATSFTGQFTDTQYF; abundance: once; j_gene: TRBJ2-3; d_gene: -; v_gene: TRBV24-1
CDR3nt: TGTGCCACCTCGACTAGCGGGAGAACAGATACGCAGTATTTT; CDR3aa: CATSTSGRTDTQYF; abundance: -; j_gene: TRBJ2-3; d_gene: TRBD2; v_gene: TRBV19
CDR3nt: TGTGCCAGCAGTTATGGTGGGCCGGGACAGGGGGGGACTAATGAAAAACTGTTTTTT; CDR3aa: CASSYGGPGQGGTNEKLFF; abundance: -; j_gene: TRBJ1-4; d_gene: TRBD1; v_gene: TRBV27
CDR3nt: TGTGCCAGTAGTCTGACCGGGACAGCGGGGCCCCAGCATTTT; CDR3aa: CASSLTGTAGPQHF; abundance: few; j_gene: TRBJ1-5; d_gene: TRBD1; v_gene: TRBV19
CDR3nt: TGTGCCAGCAGCCAGGACTCTCTTAAGGCTAATGAAAAACTGTTTTTT; CDR3aa: CASSQDSLKANEKLFF; abundance: -; j_gene: TRBJ1-4; d_gene: -; v_gene: TRBV3-1/TRBV3-2
CDR3nt: TGTGCCAGCAGCGTAGACCCCAGGGGGAAAGACAATGAGCAGTTCTTC; CDR3aa: CASSVDPRGKDNEQFF; abundance: -; j_gene: TRBJ2-1; d_gene: TRBD1; v_gene: TRBV9
CDR3nt: TGTGCCAGCAGACCCACTAGCGGGCCCTCCTACGAGCAGTACTTC; CDR3aa: CASRPTSGPSYEQYF; abundance: -; j_gene: TRBJ2-7; d_gene: TRBD2; v_gene: TRBV6-5
CDR3nt: TGCGCCAGCTCCGCAGGATTTGCAACTAATGAAAAACTGTTTTTT; CDR3aa: CASSAGFATNEKLFF; abundance: -; j_gene: TRBJ1-4; d_gene: -; v_gene: TRBV5-1
CDR3nt: TGCGCCAGCAGCTCAACGACAGGGTACTATGGCTACACCTTC; CDR3aa: CASSSTTGYYGYTF; abundance: few; j_gene: TRBJ1-2; d_gene: TRBD1; v_gene: TRBV5-1
CDR3nt: TGTGCCAGCAGCAAAAAGTCTATTGGGACTAGCGGGGGGTACTACGAGCAGTACTTC; CDR3aa: CASSKKSIGTSGGYYEQYF; abundance: once; j_gene: TRBJ2-7; d_gene: TRBD2; v_gene: TRBV3-1/TRBV3-2
CDR3nt: TGTGCCAGTAGTAGCTCGGGGAGCAATCAGCCCCAGCATTTT; CDR3aa: CASSSSGSNQPQHF; abundance: -; j_gene: TRBJ1-5; d_gene: -; v_gene: TRBV19
CDR3nt: TGTGCCAGCAGCTTAGGTCGACTAGCGAACACAGATACGCAGTATTTT; CDR3aa: CASSLGRLANTDTQYF; abundance: -; j_gene: TRBJ2-3; d_gene: TRBD2; v_gene: TRBV7-8
CDR3nt: TGTGCCAGCAGTCCTACAGGTTATGGCTACACCTTC; CDR3aa: CASSPTGYGYTF; abundance: -; j_gene: TRBJ1-2; d_gene: -; v_gene: TRBV6-5
CDR3nt: TGTGCCAGCAGCGCGGGACTAGCAGGCGAGCAGTACTTC; CDR3aa: CASSAGLAGEQYF; abundance: -; j_gene: TRBJ2-7; d_gene: TRBD2; v_gene: TRBV11-2
CDR3nt: TGTGCCAGCAGCTTGGCTGGGACTAACTACGAGCAGTACTTC; CDR3aa: CASSLAGTNYEQYF; abundance: -; j_gene: TRBJ2-7; d_gene: TRBD2; v_gene: TRBV5-4
CDR3nt: TGCAGCGCCCCGGACAGGGACTCCTACAATGAGCAGTTCTTC; CDR3aa: CSAPDRDSYNEQFF; abundance: -; j_gene: TRBJ2-1; d_gene: TRBD1; v_gene: TRBV29-1
CDR3nt: TGTGCCAGCAGCCAGACAGGGGGATCTGGAAACACCATATATTTT; CDR3aa: CASSQTGGSGNTIYF; abundance: -; j_gene: TRBJ1-3; d_gene: TRBD1; v_gene: TRBV3-1/TRBV3-2
CDR3nt: TGTGCCAGCAGCGCCGGACTAGCGGGAGGGTTGGACACCGGGGAGCTGTTTTTT; CDR3aa: CASSAGLAGGLDTGELFF; abundance: -; j_gene: TRBJ2-2; d_gene: TRBD2; v_gene: TRBV7-2
CDR3nt: TGCAGCGTTATAACAGGGAGACGGATGTCAGCTTTCTTT; CDR3aa: CSVITGRRMSAFF; abundance: -; j_gene: TRBJ1-1; d_gene: -; v_gene: TRBV29-1
CDR3nt: TGTGCCTGGAGTGTAGGGGGGGCTTATAATTCACCCCTCCACTTT; CDR3aa: CAWSVGGAYNSPLHF; abundance: -; j_gene: TRBJ1-6; d_gene: -; v_gene: TRBV30
CDR3nt: TGTGCCAGCATTGGAGATGGCACCTCCTACGAGCAGTACTTC; CDR3aa: CASIGDGTSYEQYF; abundance: -; j_gene: TRBJ2-7; d_gene: -; v_gene: TRBV6-5
CDR3nt: TGTGCCAGCAGCCAAGATAATGGAGGAGGGCAGCCCCAGCATTTT; CDR3aa: CASSQDNGGGQPQHF; abundance: -; j_gene: TRBJ1-5; d_gene: -; v_gene: TRBV3-1/TRBV3-2
CDR3nt: TGTGCCAGCAGCCTCGAGGGGGGGGTGTACTATGGCTACACCTTC; CDR3aa: CASSLEGGVYYGYTF; abundance: -; j_gene: TRBJ1-2; d_gene: -; v_gene: TRBV4-2